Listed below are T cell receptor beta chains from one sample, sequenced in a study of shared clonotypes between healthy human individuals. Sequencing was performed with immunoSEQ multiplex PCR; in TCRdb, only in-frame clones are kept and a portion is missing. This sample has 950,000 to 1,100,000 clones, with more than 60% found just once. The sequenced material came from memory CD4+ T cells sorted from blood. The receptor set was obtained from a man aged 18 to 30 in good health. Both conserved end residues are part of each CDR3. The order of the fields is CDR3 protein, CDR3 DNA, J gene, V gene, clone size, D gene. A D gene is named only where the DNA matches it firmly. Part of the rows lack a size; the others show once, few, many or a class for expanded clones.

CDR3aa: CASSLWGFSYNEQFF
CDR3nt: TGTGCCAGCAGCTTGTGGGGGTTCTCCTACAATGAGCAGTTCTTC
j_gene: TRBJ2-1
v_gene: TRBV5-6
abundance: NA
d_gene: NA

CDR3aa: CASTLRSSQGYTF
CDR3nt: TGTGCCAGCACCCTGAGGAGTTCACAAGGCTACACCTTC
j_gene: TRBJ1-2
v_gene: TRBV5-6
abundance: NA
d_gene: NA

CDR3aa: CASSERQAVGYTF
CDR3nt: TGTGCCAGCAGTGAAAGGCAGGCAGTTGGCTACACCTTC
j_gene: TRBJ1-2
v_gene: TRBV6-1
abundance: once
d_gene: NA

CDR3aa: CASSQTGAYMNTEAFF
CDR3nt: TGTGCCAGCAGCCAGACAGGGGCTTACATGAACACTGAAGCTTTCTTT
j_gene: TRBJ1-1
v_gene: TRBV5-5
abundance: once
d_gene: TRBD1

CDR3aa: CASSSGSGGETQYF
CDR3nt: TGCGCCAGCAGCTCCGGGTCGGGAGGGGAGACCCAGTACTTC
j_gene: TRBJ2-5
v_gene: TRBV5-1
abundance: NA
d_gene: TRBD2

CDR3aa: CASSQADSMGGSMNTQYF
CDR3nt: TGCGCCAGCAGCCAGGCCGACTCTATGGGCGGGAGTATGAATACGCAGTATTTT
j_gene: TRBJ2-3
v_gene: TRBV4-1
abundance: once
d_gene: TRBD2

CDR3aa: CASSSGLGNTIYF
CDR3nt: TGTGCCAGCAGTTCGGGACTGGGAAACACCATATATTTT
j_gene: TRBJ1-3
v_gene: TRBV28
abundance: NA
d_gene: NA

CDR3aa: CASSLQGTDNEKLFF
CDR3nt: TGCGCCAGCAGCTTACAGGGGACAGATAATGAAAAACTGTTTTTT
j_gene: TRBJ1-4
v_gene: TRBV5-1
abundance: NA
d_gene: TRBD1

CDR3aa: CASRSRVDTQYF
CDR3nt: TGTGCCAGCAGAAGCAGGGTGGATACGCAGTATTTT
j_gene: TRBJ2-3
v_gene: TRBV6-5
abundance: NA
d_gene: NA

CDR3aa: CATSRGGGVPYEQYF
CDR3nt: TGTGCCACCAGCAGAGGGGGTGGAGTTCCCTACGAGCAGTACTTC
j_gene: TRBJ2-7
v_gene: TRBV15
abundance: NA
d_gene: NA

CDR3aa: CAISSTSGSSYEQYF
CDR3nt: TGTGCCATCAGTTCAACTAGCGGGAGCTCCTACGAGCAGTACTTC
j_gene: TRBJ2-7
v_gene: TRBV10-3
abundance: NA
d_gene: TRBD2

CDR3aa: CASSPVGTVMNTEAFF
CDR3nt: TGCGCCAGCAGCCCTGTTGGGACCGTTATGAACACTGAAGCTTTCTTT
j_gene: TRBJ1-1
v_gene: TRBV5-1
abundance: once
d_gene: NA

CDR3aa: CATRWGGGQETQYF
CDR3nt: TGTGCCACCCGGTGGGGTGGGGGTCAGGAGACCCAGTACTTC
j_gene: TRBJ2-5
v_gene: TRBV2
abundance: NA
d_gene: NA

CDR3aa: CAWRHVGGGKSNYGYTF
CDR3nt: TGTGCCTGGAGGCACGTTGGGGGGGGGAAGTCTAACTATGGCTACACCTTC
j_gene: TRBJ1-2
v_gene: TRBV30
abundance: few
d_gene: NA

CDR3aa: CASSLDGQSPYEQYF
CDR3nt: TGTGCCAGCAGCTTAGACGGCCAAAGCCCTTACGAGCAGTACTTC
j_gene: TRBJ2-7
v_gene: TRBV7-2
abundance: NA
d_gene: NA

CDR3aa: CASSFSGGDTQYF
CDR3nt: TGTGCCAGCAGCTTCTCAGGGGGAGATACGCAGTATTTT
j_gene: TRBJ2-3
v_gene: TRBV11-3
abundance: NA
d_gene: TRBD1

CDR3aa: CASSLAGGRQTQYF
CDR3nt: TGTGCCAGCAGCTTAGCGGGGGGCCGGCAGACCCAGTACTTC
j_gene: TRBJ2-5
v_gene: TRBV5-4
abundance: NA
d_gene: TRBD2

CDR3aa: CASSHGERFDNSYEQYF
CDR3nt: TGTGCCAGCAGCCACGGGGAACGGTTTGATAACTCCTACGAGCAGTACTTC
j_gene: TRBJ2-7
v_gene: TRBV4-2
abundance: NA
d_gene: NA

CDR3aa: CASSRYGPGGELFF
CDR3nt: TGCGCCAGCAGCCGTTATGGACCGGGCGGGGAGCTGTTTTTT
j_gene: TRBJ2-2
v_gene: TRBV4-3
abundance: NA
d_gene: NA

CDR3aa: CASSTGGPSTDTQYF
CDR3nt: TGTGCCAGCAGCACAGGGGGCCCAAGCACAGATACGCAGTATTTT
j_gene: TRBJ2-3
v_gene: TRBV2
abundance: NA
d_gene: TRBD1

CDR3aa: CASSSKGTEAFF
CDR3nt: TGTGCCAGCAGCTCCAAGGGTACTGAAGCTTTCTTT
j_gene: TRBJ1-1
v_gene: TRBV7-9
abundance: few
d_gene: NA

CDR3aa: CASSRGESLKADTQYF
CDR3nt: TGTGCCAGCAGCCGAGGCGAATCGCTAAAGGCAGATACGCAGTATTTT
j_gene: TRBJ2-3
v_gene: TRBV11-2
abundance: few
d_gene: NA

CDR3aa: CASSPPPGDVNYGYTF
CDR3nt: TGTGCCAGCTCACCACCTCCAGGGGATGTTAACTATGGCTACACCTTC
j_gene: TRBJ1-2
v_gene: TRBV18
abundance: NA
d_gene: NA

CDR3aa: CASSYRPGAYEQYF
CDR3nt: TGTGCCAGCAGTTACAGGCCGGGGGCCTACGAGCAGTACTTC
j_gene: TRBJ2-7
v_gene: TRBV6-5
abundance: NA
d_gene: NA

CDR3aa: CASSLGAGSYEQYF
CDR3nt: TGTGCCAGCAGTTTAGGGGCCGGATCCTACGAGCAGTACTTC
j_gene: TRBJ2-7
v_gene: TRBV27
abundance: NA
d_gene: NA

CDR3aa: CASSSGTVTNEKLFF
CDR3nt: TGTGCCAGCAGCTCGGGGACAGTAACTAATGAAAAACTGTTTTTT
j_gene: TRBJ1-4
v_gene: TRBV5-8
abundance: few
d_gene: TRBD1

CDR3aa: CASSLGGLGETQYF
CDR3nt: TGCGCCAGCAGCTTGGGTGGTCTGGGGGAGACCCAGTACTTC
j_gene: TRBJ2-5
v_gene: TRBV5-1
abundance: NA
d_gene: NA

CDR3aa: CASTQGQATGELFF
CDR3nt: TGTGCCAGCACCCAGGGACAGGCCACCGGGGAGCTGTTTTTT
j_gene: TRBJ2-2
v_gene: TRBV27
abundance: NA
d_gene: TRBD1

CDR3aa: CASSLRGQGQPQHF
CDR3nt: TGTGCCAGCAGCTTGAGGGGGCAAGGTCAGCCCCAGCATTTT
j_gene: TRBJ1-5
v_gene: TRBV5-8
abundance: NA
d_gene: TRBD1

CDR3aa: CASSESPGRDSPLHF
CDR3nt: TGTGCCAGCAGTGAAAGTCCAGGCCGAGATTCACCCCTCCACTTT
j_gene: TRBJ1-6
v_gene: TRBV25-1
abundance: NA
d_gene: NA

CDR3aa: CASSFKMTGGKESTEAFF
CDR3nt: TGCGCCAGCAGCTTCAAGATGACAGGGGGTAAGGAGAGCACTGAAGCTTTCTTT
j_gene: TRBJ1-1
v_gene: TRBV5-1
abundance: NA
d_gene: TRBD1

CDR3aa: CAAGSGYNEQFF
CDR3nt: TGTGCCGCCGGAAGCGGCTACAATGAGCAGTTCTTC
j_gene: TRBJ2-1
v_gene: TRBV2
abundance: few
d_gene: NA

CDR3aa: CASSETTVGEQYF
CDR3nt: TGTGCCAGCTCAGAAACGACGGTCGGCGAGCAGTACTTC
j_gene: TRBJ2-7
v_gene: TRBV18
abundance: NA
d_gene: NA

CDR3aa: CASSPRGLGGQPQHF
CDR3nt: TGTGCCAGCAGCCCCAGGGGGCTTGGGGGTCAGCCCCAGCATTTT
j_gene: TRBJ1-5
v_gene: TRBV6-5
abundance: NA
d_gene: TRBD1

CDR3aa: CASRGTSGGFYEQYF
CDR3nt: TGTGCCAGCAGAGGAACTAGCGGGGGGTTCTACGAGCAGTACTTC
j_gene: TRBJ2-7
v_gene: TRBV28
abundance: NA
d_gene: TRBD2

CDR3aa: CASSTQQGSPLHF
CDR3nt: TGTGCCAGCAGCACGCAACAGGGGTCACCCCTCCACTTT
j_gene: TRBJ1-6
v_gene: TRBV7-2
abundance: NA
d_gene: TRBD1

CDR3aa: CASSRQGATYEQYF
CDR3nt: TGTGCCAGCAGCCGACAGGGGGCTACCTACGAGCAGTACTTC
j_gene: TRBJ2-7
v_gene: TRBV2
abundance: NA
d_gene: TRBD1

CDR3aa: CASSLGRGAYSTDTQYF
CDR3nt: TGTGCCAGCAGCCTTGGACGGGGGGCCTACTCCACAGATACGCAGTATTTT
j_gene: TRBJ2-3
v_gene: TRBV5-4
abundance: NA
d_gene: NA

CDR3aa: CATSSPRGGKNSFTEAFF
CDR3nt: TGTGCCACCAGCAGTCCCAGAGGGGGGAAGAATAGTTTTACTGAAGCTTTCTTT
j_gene: TRBJ1-1
v_gene: TRBV15
abundance: NA
d_gene: NA

CDR3aa: CALPGGALSTDTQYF
CDR3nt: TGTGCCCTACCGGGGGGGGCCTTAAGCACAGATACGCAGTATTTT
j_gene: TRBJ2-3
v_gene: TRBV2
abundance: NA
d_gene: TRBD2

CDR3aa: CASSMPGRTGELFF
CDR3nt: TGTGCCAGTAGTATGCCCGGAAGAACCGGGGAGCTGTTTTTT
j_gene: TRBJ2-2
v_gene: TRBV19
abundance: once
d_gene: NA

CDR3aa: CASSWFPDDTQYF
CDR3nt: TGTGCCAGCAGCTGGTTCCCGGATGATACGCAGTATTTT
j_gene: TRBJ2-3
v_gene: TRBV7-2
abundance: NA
d_gene: NA

CDR3aa: CASSVERGPPATNEKLFF
CDR3nt: TGTGCCAGCAGCGTAGAAAGGGGACCTCCTGCAACTAATGAAAAACTGTTTTTT
j_gene: TRBJ1-4
v_gene: TRBV9
abundance: NA
d_gene: NA

CDR3aa: CASSGGDTQYF
CDR3nt: TGTGCCAGCTCCGGGGGTGATACGCAGTATTTT
j_gene: TRBJ2-3
v_gene: TRBV6-6
abundance: NA
d_gene: NA

CDR3aa: CASSNRGGQETQYF
CDR3nt: TGTGCCAGCAGCAACAGGGGGGGCCAAGAGACCCAGTACTTC
j_gene: TRBJ2-5
v_gene: TRBV28
abundance: NA
d_gene: NA

CDR3aa: CASSLLALGSTDTQYF
CDR3nt: TGTGCCAGCAGTTTATTGGCTCTCGGCAGCACAGATACGCAGTATTTT
j_gene: TRBJ2-3
v_gene: TRBV28
abundance: NA
d_gene: NA

CDR3aa: CASSLPVAGAYEQFF
CDR3nt: TGTGCCAGCAGCTTACCGGTAGCGGGAGCTTATGAGCAGTTCTTC
j_gene: TRBJ2-1
v_gene: TRBV7-2
abundance: NA
d_gene: TRBD2

CDR3aa: CASSAGRQQETQYF
CDR3nt: TGTGCCAGCAGTGCGGGTCGGCAACAGGAGACCCAGTACTTC
j_gene: TRBJ2-5
v_gene: TRBV2
abundance: NA
d_gene: NA